Given below is one T cell receptor beta chain in context. Antigen specificity is unknown. Germline assignment: CDR1 GTSNPN and CDR2 SVGIG (reference sequence). Trimming left V 3 bases short and J 2 bases short, with 13 bases between. This CDR3 region has 14 residues. The table came from immunoSEQ multiplex PCR; TCRdb's copy has only in-frame clones and leaves some out. Found here are some 40,000 clones, roughly 96% of them singletons; the top ten hold 0.75% to 1%. The sample comes from a study of T cell clonotyping in hematopoietic cell transplantation. General study results and limits: Broader posttransplant TCR repertoire diversity was predicted by graft donor and pretransplant recipient Inverse Simpson Index values.

The sequencing input was peripheral blood mononuclear cells. This clonotype was sampled from a young man in good health. Some clones in this sample may be carry-over from other donors' samples. The rearrangement links TRBV30 to TRBJ1-1, with D unresolved. The CDR3, as DNA: TGTGCCTGGAGCTTGGGAGGCGCAAACACTGAAGCTTTCTTT. It encodes CAWSLGGANTEAFF.